This entry is about one T cell receptor beta chain. Its antigen is not known. These data belong to a study of T cell responses to AZD1222 COVID-19 vaccine. Across the study: Samples with a second dose at about 4 or about 12 weeks were pooled together. Study-wide points: Donors, mostly white British, included more females; clonal diversity was possibly underestimated. Scientists sampled the repertoires only once the peak T cell response had passed. When two AZD1222 doses had been given, Spike-specific TCR breadth and depth rose.

Profiling relied on immunoSEQ multiplex PCR, and the TCRdb table lists in-frame clones only, not all of them. The table lists 95,000 to 100,000 clones, roughly nine tenths of them singletons, with about 15% in the top ten. Trimming removed 3 bases from V and 5 bases from J; junction bases left unmatched: 3. This CDR3 has 15 amino acids. Germline CDR1 reads SGHTA; CDR2 reads FQGTGA. The receptor was derived from an adult in good health. This chain joins TRBV7-3 and TRBJ2-1; 11 bases agree with TRBD2. This sample comprised peripheral blood, obtained on day 0 of AZD1222 vaccination. The CDR3 here is CASSFLSGRDNEQFF. The CDR3 DNA is TGTGCCAGCAGCTTCCTTAGCGGGAGGGACAATGAGCAGTTCTTC.